These T cell receptor beta chains were read from a single sample in a study of OX40 agonist ivuxolimab in advanced cancers. The data were produced by immunoSEQ multiplex PCR, yet TCRdb's version contains in-frame clones alone and is incomplete. In the table there are about 49,000 clones, roughly 80% of which are singletons. Sample: CD4+ or CD8+ T cells sorted from blood, taken in a trial of the OX40 agonist ivuxolimab. Source of these receptors: an adult with an advanced solid tumor such as melanoma, head and neck, liver or kidney cancer. Each CDR3 is given with its conserved first and last residue. The order of the fields is clone size, D gene, V gene, J gene, CDR3 protein, CDR3 DNA. A D gene is named only where the DNA matches it firmly. Clone size is given for some rows only: seen once, a few or many times, or a class if the clone is expanded.

abundance: .
d_gene: TRBD1
v_gene: TRBV9
j_gene: TRBJ2-3
CDR3aa: CASSVAGRGWTDTQYF
CDR3nt: TGTGCCAGCAGCGTAGCTGGCAGGGGGTGGACAGATACGCAGTATTTT

abundance: .
d_gene: TRBD2
v_gene: TRBV11-3
j_gene: TRBJ2-7
CDR3aa: CASSLGLAGGGEQYF
CDR3nt: TGTGCCAGCAGCCTTGGACTAGCGGGAGGGGGCGAGCAGTACTTC

abundance: .
d_gene: .
v_gene: TRBV4-1
j_gene: TRBJ1-4
CDR3aa: CASSPPRQNEKLFF
CDR3nt: TGCGCCAGCAGCCCCCCCCGACAGAATGAAAAACTGTTTTTT

abundance: few
d_gene: TRBD1
v_gene: TRBV6-5
j_gene: TRBJ1-2
CDR3aa: CASSGTDYGYTF
CDR3nt: TGTGCCAGCAGCGGGACAGATTATGGCTACACCTTC

abundance: .
d_gene: .
v_gene: TRBV10-2
j_gene: TRBJ2-1
CDR3aa: CATGTWYNEQFF
CDR3nt: TGCGCCACAGGGACCTGGTACAATGAGCAGTTCTTC

abundance: once
d_gene: .
v_gene: TRBV5-8
j_gene: TRBJ2-7
CDR3aa: CASSLVGALRYEQYF
CDR3nt: TGTGCCAGCAGCTTGGTTGGCGCCTTAAGATACGAGCAGTACTTC

abundance: .
d_gene: .
v_gene: TRBV5-1
j_gene: TRBJ1-5
CDR3aa: CASSPGLYSNQPQHF
CDR3nt: TGCGCCAGCAGCCCGGGACTTTATAGCAATCAGCCCCAGCATTTT

abundance: .
d_gene: TRBD1
v_gene: TRBV19
j_gene: TRBJ2-2
CDR3aa: CVSTIMTGTVLSGELFF
CDR3nt: TGTGTCAGTACTATTATGACCGGGACAGTCCTATCCGGGGAGCTGTTTTTT

abundance: few
d_gene: .
v_gene: TRBV2
j_gene: TRBJ2-5
CDR3aa: CASSPREVYQETQYF
CDR3nt: TGTGCCAGCAGTCCCAGGGAGGTCTACCAAGAGACCCAGTACTTC

abundance: .
d_gene: TRBD1
v_gene: TRBV15
j_gene: TRBJ2-3
CDR3aa: CATSRGQATDTQYF
CDR3nt: TGTGCCACCAGCAGGGGACAGGCCACAGATACGCAGTATTTT

abundance: .
d_gene: .
v_gene: TRBV27
j_gene: TRBJ2-7
CDR3aa: CALEGDTSEQYF
CDR3nt: TGTGCCTTGGAAGGGGACACGTCCGAGCAGTACTTC

abundance: .
d_gene: TRBD1
v_gene: TRBV19
j_gene: TRBJ2-5
CDR3aa: CASSLPGGQETQYF
CDR3nt: TGTGCCAGTAGTCTCCCAGGGGGCCAAGAGACCCAGTACTTC

abundance: .
d_gene: .
v_gene: TRBV5-4
j_gene: TRBJ2-7
CDR3aa: CASSLDRGHYEQYF
CDR3nt: TGTGCCAGCAGCTTGGATCGGGGACACTACGAGCAGTACTTC

abundance: .
d_gene: .
v_gene: TRBV6-4
j_gene: TRBJ2-2
CDR3aa: CASSESVNTGELFF
CDR3nt: TGTGCCAGCAGTGAGTCAGTGAACACCGGGGAGCTGTTTTTT

abundance: .
d_gene: .
v_gene: TRBV28
j_gene: TRBJ1-1
CDR3aa: CASGQQGQAFF
CDR3nt: TGTGCCAGCGGACAGCAGGGGCAAGCTTTCTTT

abundance: .
d_gene: .
v_gene: TRBV18
j_gene: TRBJ2-7
CDR3aa: CASSPTAGKSYEQYF
CDR3nt: TGTGCCAGCTCACCAACGGCAGGGAAATCCTACGAGCAGTACTTC

abundance: .
d_gene: .
v_gene: TRBV5-6
j_gene: TRBJ2-3
CDR3aa: CASSLGSGSTDTQYF
CDR3nt: TGTGCCAGCAGCTTGGGAAGCGGGTCCACAGATACGCAGTATTTT

abundance: .
d_gene: .
v_gene: TRBV9
j_gene: TRBJ1-3
CDR3aa: CASSVGGDTIYF
CDR3nt: TGTGCCAGCAGCGTAGGGGGAGACACCATATATTTT

abundance: .
d_gene: TRBD1
v_gene: TRBV6-5
j_gene: TRBJ2-7
CDR3aa: CASSRQGERYEQYF
CDR3nt: TGTGCCAGCAGCCGGCAGGGGGAAAGGTACGAGCAGTACTTC

abundance: .
d_gene: TRBD2
v_gene: TRBV18
j_gene: TRBJ2-7
CDR3aa: CASSPPTSGIYEQYF
CDR3nt: TGTGCCAGCTCACCACCGACTAGCGGAATCTACGAGCAGTACTTC

abundance: .
d_gene: .
v_gene: TRBV6-1
j_gene: TRBJ2-3
CDR3aa: CASSVGVRTDTQYF
CDR3nt: TGTGCCAGCAGTGTAGGGGTCCGCACAGATACGCAGTATTTT

abundance: .
d_gene: .
v_gene: TRBV18
j_gene: TRBJ1-2
CDR3aa: CASSLTGTENNYGYTF
CDR3nt: TGTGCCAGCTCACTTACCGGGACGGAGAATAACTATGGCTACACCTTC

abundance: .
d_gene: .
v_gene: TRBV10-2
j_gene: TRBJ2-5
CDR3aa: CASSTSGQETQYF
CDR3nt: TGCGCCAGCAGCACAAGCGGCCAAGAGACCCAGTACTTC

abundance: once
d_gene: TRBD2
v_gene: TRBV19
j_gene: TRBJ2-1
CDR3aa: CASSPRGGDLIDEQFF
CDR3nt: TGTGCCAGTAGTCCCCGGGGAGGGGACTTAATAGATGAGCAGTTCTTC

abundance: .
d_gene: TRBD1
v_gene: TRBV28
j_gene: TRBJ1-5
CDR3aa: CASSPRTGLGNQPQHF
CDR3nt: TGTGCCAGCAGTCCCAGGACAGGTTTGGGCAATCAGCCCCAGCATTTT

abundance: .
d_gene: TRBD2
v_gene: TRBV27
j_gene: TRBJ2-1
CDR3aa: CASLRLAGPNEQFF
CDR3nt: TGTGCCAGCCTTCGACTAGCGGGGCCCAATGAGCAGTTCTTC

abundance: .
d_gene: .
v_gene: TRBV28
j_gene: TRBJ1-1
CDR3aa: CASSLVPRGRSEAFF
CDR3nt: TGTGCCAGCAGTTTAGTCCCACGGGGGCGTAGTGAAGCTTTCTTT

abundance: once
d_gene: TRBD1
v_gene: TRBV27
j_gene: TRBJ1-5
CDR3aa: CASSIGQGWQPQHF
CDR3nt: TGTGCCAGCAGTATCGGACAGGGTTGGCAGCCCCAGCATTTT

abundance: .
d_gene: TRBD1
v_gene: TRBV19
j_gene: TRBJ2-5
CDR3aa: CASSHPPGRGRTVVYF
CDR3nt: TGTGCCAGTAGTCACCCTCCGGGCAGGGGGCGCACCGTCGTATACTTC

abundance: .
d_gene: TRBD1
v_gene: TRBV10-3
j_gene: TRBJ2-5
CDR3aa: CAISLGQGIGETQYF
CDR3nt: TGTGCCATCAGTCTTGGACAGGGAATCGGAGAGACCCAGTACTTC

abundance: .
d_gene: TRBD2
v_gene: TRBV18
j_gene: TRBJ2-7
CDR3aa: CASSGLAGDEQYF
CDR3nt: TGTGCCAGCTCTGGACTAGCGGGTGATGAGCAGTACTTC

abundance: .
d_gene: TRBD1
v_gene: TRBV5-1
j_gene: TRBJ2-1
CDR3aa: CASSLRGTGIDEQFF
CDR3nt: TGCGCCAGCAGCTTGCGGGGGACAGGGATCGATGAGCAGTTCTTC

abundance: .
d_gene: .
v_gene: TRBV9
j_gene: TRBJ2-3
CDR3aa: CASSVDTGTDTQYF
CDR3nt: TGTGCCAGCAGCGTAGATACTGGGACAGATACGCAGTATTTT

abundance: .
d_gene: .
v_gene: TRBV30
j_gene: TRBJ2-3
CDR3aa: CAWTRGAYRTDTQYF
CDR3nt: TGTGCCTGGACGAGAGGAGCTTATAGAACGGATACGCAGTATTTT

abundance: .
d_gene: .
v_gene: TRBV7-2
j_gene: TRBJ1-1
CDR3aa: CASSKDSNTEAFF
CDR3nt: TGTGCCAGCAGCAAGGATTCGAACACTGAAGCTTTCTTT

abundance: .
d_gene: TRBD2
v_gene: TRBV11-2
j_gene: TRBJ2-2
CDR3aa: CASSLFPGLAENTGELFF
CDR3nt: TGTGCCAGCAGCTTATTCCCGGGACTAGCGGAAAACACCGGGGAGCTGTTTTTT